The 4 T cell receptor beta chains reported below all come from one sample, sequenced in a study of cytomegalovirus exposure and HLA in healthy donors. PCR used 60 Vbeta primers and 13 Jbeta primers. The assay was immunoSEQ multiplex PCR, and TCRdb's table has in-frame clones only and misses some. The sample yields around 130,000 clones, 60% to 85% seen once. The source material was PBMCs. The source is a man aged 25 to 40 in good health and CMV-seronegative.

As concerns this clone: One end of the junction varies from germline; a read error may be responsible. V and J are TRBV4-1 and TRBJ2-1; a possible D gene is TRBD1 (6 bases). Germline V gene data show CDR1 as MGHRA and CDR2 as YSYEKL. The CDR3 totals 19 residues. The CDR3 is CASSQDLVRSGAGYKEQFF. In DNA form, the CDR3 reads TGCGCCAGCAGCCAAGATCTAGTAAGATCAGGGGCGGGTTACAAGGAGCAGTTCTTC.

DNA of the CDR3: TGTGCCAGCAGCCTACAGGGGGACACTGAAGCTTTCTTT. It yields the protein CASSLQGDTEAFF. The V gene is TRBV7-6, the J gene TRBJ1-1; 8 bases agree with TRBD1. This CDR3 contains 13 residues. J lost 3 bases, V lost 5 bases, and 2 bases had no gene match. Germline V gives CDR1 SGHVS, CDR2 FNYEAQ.

The CDR3 nucleotides are TGCAGCGGGGGACAGGGTGAAGCTTTCTTT. Translating gives CSGGQGEAFF. The rearrangement links TRBV29-1 to TRBJ1-1; 9 bases match TRBD1. The CDR3 covers 10 residues. Per the germline V gene, CDR1 is SQVTM and CDR2 is ANQGSEA. Trimming removed 7 bases from V and 7 bases from J; junction bases left unmatched: 1.

The genes are TRBV6-1 and TRBJ1-5; maybe TRBD1 (6 bases). The CDR3 extends over 18 amino acids. Germline CDR1 MNHNS, CDR2 SASEGT. V was cut by 4 bases and J by 6 bases, with 25 bases left in between. In nucleotides, the CDR3 is TGTGCCAGCAGTGGAGAGGGGGGGGACCCCAGGGGAGTTCAGCCCCAGCATTTT. Protein sequence: CASSGEGGDPRGVQPQHF.